The 30 T cell receptor beta chains below were found in one sample sequenced in a study of CD8 T cells in ankylosing spondylitis. TCRdb used MiXCR to reprocess the 5' RACE reads, holding one entry per CDR3 protein. The repertoire consists of around 30,000 distinct CDR3 sequences, with approximately 7.1% occurring once and the leading ten covering 10%. The sequencing sample was made of blood, either unsorted or a sorted T cell fraction (not recorded which). The receptors derive from a male donor with ankylosing spondylitis or in good health (not recorded which).

In its sample, this clonotype was seen many times. The V call is TRBV20-1, the J call TRBJ2-1; D remains ambiguous. The germline CDR1 and CDR2 sequences are DFQATT and SNEGSKA (reference sequence). The V end was cut by 6 bases, the J end by 2 bases, with 20 bases between. The CDR3 runs to 16 residues. For the CDR3, the DNA is TGCAGTGCCACCCCCCGCATAGGCGTAGCCTACAATGAGCAGTTCTTC. Amino acids: CSATPRIGVAYNEQFF.

V gene TRBV7-2 combines with J gene TRBJ2-4, with 9 bases that match TRBD2. This CDR3 region has 14 residues. Looked up from germline, CDR1 is SGHTA and CDR2 is FQGNSA. V gave up 3 bases and J gave up 6 bases; unmatched junction bases: 3. The CDR3: CASSFSGSGNIQYF. The CDR3 DNA reads as TGTGCCAGCAGCTTTAGCGGGAGCGGAAACATTCAGTACTTC.

This clonotype was seen ten or more times. The V and J genes are TRBV28 and TRBJ1-3, with 7 bases identical to TRBD1. The trim removed 5 bases at V and 7 bases at J, leaving 5 bases unmatched. Germline values: CDR1 MDHEN, CDR2 SYDVKM. The CDR3 is made up of 13 amino acids. CDR3 residues: CASSVQGRNTIYF. For the CDR3, the DNA is TGTGCCAGCAGTGTACAGGGGCGGAACACCATATATTTT. The whole variable domain, remainder taken from reference TRBV28 and TRBJ1-3, is DVKVTQSSRYLVKRTGEKVFLECVQDMDHENMFWYRQDPGLGLRLIYFSYDVKMKEKGDIPEGYSVSREKKERFSLILESASTNQTSMYLCASSVQGRNTIYFGEGSWLTVV.

This clonotype was seen ten or more times. The V and J genes are TRBV29-1 and TRBJ2-1, with D perhaps TRBD1 or TRBD2 (5 bases each). The CDR3 totals 14 residues. Germline V gives CDR1 SQVTM, CDR2 ANQGSEA. The germline V and J ends were trimmed by 5 bases and 5 bases, with 16 bases remaining between them. CDR3 DNA sequence: TGCAGCGTTAATGACAGCGGCGGAGACAATGAGCAGTTCTTC. It is translated as CSVNDSGGDNEQFF.

CDR3 residues: CASSLAMANTGELFF. In nucleotides, the CDR3 is TGTGCCAGCAGCTTAGCGATGGCCAACACCGGGGAGCTGTTTTTT. The V and J genes are TRBV7-8 and TRBJ2-2; no definite D call. Germline CDR1 SGHVS, CDR2 FQNEAQ. The CDR3 extends over 15 amino acids. Trimming pared 0 bases from V and 2 bases from J, leaving 7 bases between.

This clonotype occurred many times. The V and J genes are TRBV10-2 and TRBJ1-2; D unresolved. Germline CDR1 is WSHSY and CDR2 is SAAADI. The CDR3 consists of 16 residues. Trimming left V 0 bases short and J 4 bases short, with 15 bases between. The CDR3 region is CASSESGAVRSYGYTF. Written as DNA, the CDR3 is TGCGCCAGCAGTGAGTCCGGCGCAGTGAGAAGCTATGGCTACACCTTC.

This clonotype was observed a few times. The CDR3 region is CASSSRLAGGSYNEQFF. The CDR3 DNA reads TGTGCCAGCAGCTCCAGACTAGCGGGAGGCTCCTACAATGAGCAGTTCTTC. The chain employs TRBV11-2 and TRBJ2-1, with TRBD2 matching over 13 bases. The germline V gene encodes CDR1 SGHAT and CDR2 FQNNGV. The CDR3 has 17 residues. With 4 bases clipped from V and 0 bases from J, the junction kept 3 bases outside the gene matches.

Note on this clonotype: This sequence may be a read error, since a much larger clone differs from it by one base. The CDR3 loop reads CATSLGTPSGGTEAFF. The DNA for the CDR3 is TGTGCCACCAGCTTAGGAACTCCCTCGGGCGGCACTGAAGCTTTCTTT. This chain joins TRBV7-8 and TRBJ1-1; D is ambiguous. This CDR3 has 16 residues. Germline V gene sequence: CDR1 SGHVS, CDR2 FQNEAQ.

This clonotype was picked up many times. The chain recombines TRBV15 with TRBJ2-5, with D unresolved. The V gene's germline CDR1 is LNHNV and CDR2 YYDKDF (reference sequence). Trimming stripped 0 bases from V and 5 bases from J, with 10 bases between. The CDR3 has 14 residues. This CDR3 reads CATSRDGFSETQYF. The CDR3, as DNA: TGTGCCACCAGCAGAGATGGTTTCTCGGAGACCCAGTACTTC.

This clonotype was seen many times. The rearrangement uses TRBV20-1 and TRBJ1-2; 8 positions match TRBD1. Germline CDR1 reads DFQATT; CDR2 reads SNEGSKA (reference sequence). Trimming at V came to 3 bases and at J to 5 bases, leaving 11 bases not matched to a gene. The CDR3 is 15 amino acids. Written as DNA, the CDR3 is TGCAGTGCTAGGGCCCCGACAGGGGTTTTTTATGGCTACACCTTC. Its protein is CSARAPTGVFYGYTF.

This clonotype appeared many times. The junction differs from germline at one of its ends, possibly a read error. The genes are TRBV7-7 and TRBJ2-1; 8 bases agree with TRBD2. The CDR3 totals 15 residues. CDR1 and CDR2 (germline): SSHAT, FNYEAQ (reference sequence). CDR3 nucleotide sequence: TGTGCTAGCAGCCCGCGGACTAGCACGGCCAATGAGCAGTTCTTC. Translated, it gives CASSPRTSTANEQFF.

This clonotype was seen at least ten times. This sequence joins TRBV12-3 or TRBV12-4 and TRBJ2-2; no definite D call. The CDR3 sequence is 13 residues long. V lost 1 base and J lost 5, with 5 bases in between. CDR3 amino acids: CASSLGRTGELFF. The CDR3 DNA is TGTGCCAGCAGTTTAGGTCGAACCGGGGAGCTGTTTTTT.

This clonotype was seen ten or more times. The chain combines TRBV5-1 with TRBJ2-2; 7 positions match TRBD1. Germline V gene sequence: CDR1 SGHRS, CDR2 YFSETQ. V was clipped by 7 bases and J by 5 bases; unmatched bases: 8. The CDR3 spans 14 residues. The chain's CDR3 is CASCPQTGTGELFF. The CDR3 nucleotides read TGCGCCAGCTGCCCCCAGACAGGGACCGGGGAGCTGTTTTTT.

This clonotype was counted ten times or more. The J gene is TRBJ2-1, the V gene TRBV20-1, with TRBD2 matching 11 bases. V lost 6 bases to trimming and J lost 4 bases; unmatched junction nucleotides: 2. Germline values: CDR1 DFQATT, CDR2 SNEGSKA (reference sequence). This CDR3 comprises 13 residues. CDR3 protein: CSAGTSGYNEQFF. The CDR3 DNA is TGCAGTGCCGGGACTAGCGGTTACAATGAGCAGTTCTTC.

This clonotype was observed many times. The junction and the germline gene differ at one end; a read error may be behind it. The chain is built from TRBV18 and TRBJ2-1; D perhaps matches TRBD2 (5 bases). Germline values: CDR1 KGHSH, CDR2 LQKENI. This CDR3 has 17 amino acids. Here the CDR3 reads CASSPPQRRSSYNEQFF. The CDR3 bases are TGTGCCAGCTCCCCACCGCAGCGGAGGAGCTCCTACAATGAGCAGTTCTTC.

This clonotype was counted at least ten times. V gene TRBV27 combines with J gene TRBJ2-1; D possibly matches TRBD1 or TRBD2 (5 bases each). The germline gives CDR1 MNHEY, CDR2 SMNVEV (reference sequence). The V end was cut by 6 bases, the J end by 6 bases, with 15 bases between. This CDR3 has 14 amino acids. The CDR3 reads CASRPGRLSNEQFF. The CDR3 nucleotides read TGTGCCAGCAGGCCGGGACGGCTTAGCAATGAGCAGTTCTTC.

This clonotype was recorded at least ten times. The V and J genes are TRBV25-1 and TRBJ1-2, with D unresolved. Germline values: CDR1 MGHDK, CDR2 SYGVNS. The V and J ends lost 6 bases and 9 bases respectively, with 11 bases between them. The CDR3 covers 11 residues. The CDR3 DNA is TGTGCCAGCAGCGGGTGGAAGAGCTACACCTTC. This codes for CASSGWKSYTF.

This clonotype was counted at least ten times. The gene calls are TRBV3-1 and TRBJ2-7; the D is unclear. The V end lost 1 base, the J end lost 4 bases, and 8 bases lay between the germline ends. Per germline, CDR1 LGHDT and CDR2 YNNKEL (reference sequence). CDR3 length equals 13 residues. This chain's CDR3 is CASSQATFYEQYF. The DNA for the CDR3 is TGTGCCAGCAGCCAAGCGACCTTTTACGAGCAGTACTTC.

This clonotype was detected ten times or more. V usage is TRBV29-1 and J usage is TRBJ1-2, with TRBD1 as a possible D gene (6 bases). CDR1 is SQVTM, CDR2 ANQGSEA, per germline. With 7 bases removed from V and 12 bases from J, the gap between germline ends came to 21 bases. This CDR3 is 12 amino acids long. In nucleotides, the CDR3 is TGCAGCGCTACGGGGGGCGAAGCCCATAACACCTTC. Protein sequence: CSATGGEAHNTF. The variable domain in full, completed from reference TRBV29-1 and TRBJ1-2, reads SAVISQKPSRDICQRGTSLTIQCQVDSQVTMMFWYRQQPGQSLTLIATANQGSEATYESGFVIDKFPISRPNLTFSTLTVSNMSPEDSSIYLCSATGGEAHNTFGSGTRLTVV.

This clonotype was detected a few times. The V gene is TRBV5-5, the J gene TRBJ2-7, with D perhaps matching TRBD1 (5 bases). From germline, CDR1 is SGHKS and CDR2 YYEKEE (reference sequence). This CDR3 has 10 residues. The V end lost 4 bases, the J end lost 10 bases, and 9 bases lay between the germline ends. This CDR3 reads CASSDRGQYF. The CDR3, as DNA: TGTGCCAGCAGCGATAGGGGACAGTACTTC.

This clonotype was seen at least ten times. The chain has TRBV7-9 and TRBJ2-4; D gene uncertain. This CDR3 contains 14 residues. Germline lookup yields CDR1 SEHNR and CDR2 FQNEAQ (reference sequence). The V gene lost 5 bases and the J gene lost 5 bases, with 13 bases spanning the gap. CDR3 sequence (DNA): TGTGCCAGCAGCCAAGGAGTTAGCCAAAACATTCAGTACTTC. Translation gives CASSQGVSQNIQYF.

This clonotype has ten or more counts. This chain uses TRBV7-2 with TRBJ1-6; TRBD1 might be the D (5 bases). Germline assignment: CDR1 SGHTA and CDR2 FQGNSA. V lost 5 bases and J 1 base, leaving 6 bases between the germline ends. The CDR3 consists of 14 residues. CDR3 sequence reads: CASSGGSYNSPLHF. The CDR3 DNA is TGTGCCAGCAGCGGGGGATCCTATAATTCACCCCTCCACTTT.

This clonotype has a count of ten or more. The chain joins TRBV2 to TRBJ2-2; a possible D gene is TRBD1 (5 bases). V shed 7 bases and J shed 3 bases, with 12 bases lying between them. Germline loops: CDR1 SNHLY, CDR2 FYNNEI. The CDR3 consists of 14 residues. The CDR3 reads CASKKDKYTGELFF. CDR3 bases: TGTGCCAGCAAAAAGGACAAATACACCGGGGAGCTGTTTTTT.

This clonotype rates as medium-sized (0.01 to 0.1%). J is TRBJ1-2 and V is TRBV12-3 or TRBV12-4; D is uncertain. V was trimmed by 1 base and J by 6 bases, leaving 15 bases between them. There are 15 residues in the CDR3. The CDR3 here is CASSLEMQTSDGYTF. CDR3 in DNA: TGTGCCAGCAGTTTAGAGATGCAAACTAGCGATGGCTACACCTTC.

This clonotype was detected many times. The chain has TRBV12-3 or TRBV12-4 and TRBJ1-3, with D unresolved. The CDR3 runs to 15 residues. V gave up 6 bases and J gave up 1 base, with 13 bases separating them. The CDR3 here is CASSPHGVSGNTIYF. The DNA of the CDR3 is TGTGCCAGCAGCCCCCACGGCGTATCTGGAAACACCATATATTTT.

This clonotype was detected ten times or more. The chain is built from TRBV5-1 and TRBJ1-3; D perhaps matches TRBD1 (5 bases). Germline V gene data show CDR1 as SGHRS and CDR2 as YFSETQ. This CDR3 region has 18 residues. V was pared by 4 bases and J by 0 bases, with 20 bases between. The CDR3 region is CASSAPPGIGDSGNTIYF. The DNA for the CDR3 is TGCGCCAGCAGCGCGCCACCCGGGATAGGGGACTCTGGAAACACCATATATTTT.

This clonotype has ten or more counts. V and J are TRBV9 and TRBJ1-6; D possibly corresponds to TRBD1 (5 bases). CDR1 and CDR2 (germline): SGDLS, YYNGEE. The V gene lost 3 bases and the J gene lost 4 bases, with 8 bases spanning the gap. The CDR3 has 14 residues. The CDR3 loop is CASSAGLYNSPLHF. The CDR3 DNA sequence: TGTGCCAGCAGCGCGGGGCTTTATAATTCACCCCTCCACTTT.

This clonotype was recorded many times. CDR3 DNA: TGTGCCAGCTTGGGTACGGGGATGAACACTGAAGCTTTCTTT. This gives the protein CASLGTGMNTEAFF. V and J are TRBV28 and TRBJ1-1; D unresolved. Germline V lookup: CDR1 MDHEN, CDR2 SYDVKM. There are 14 residues in the CDR3. Trimming stripped 8 bases from V and 0 bases from J, with 13 bases between.

Note on this clonotype: One junction end does not reproduce the germline sequence, and a read error may be involved. This chain links TRBV15 with TRBJ2-3; D might be TRBD2 (5 bases). The V gene's germline CDR1 is LNHNV and CDR2 YYDKDF (reference sequence). The CDR3 consists of 14 residues. This chain's CDR3 is CGTSTEGCTDTQYF. DNA of the CDR3: TGTGGCACCAGCACAGAGGGCTGCACAGATACGCAGTATTTT. The full variable domain, its missing parts supplied by reference TRBV15 and TRBJ2-3, is DAMVIQNPRYQVTQFGKPVTLSCSQTLNHNVMYWYQQKSSQAPKLLFHYYDKDFNNEADTPDNFQSRRPNTSFCFLDIRSPGLGDTAMYLCGTSTEGCTDTQYFGPGTRLTVL.

This clonotype was counted ten times or more. This rearrangement joins TRBV6-1 to TRBJ2-3; D remains ambiguous. Germline V gives CDR1 MNHNS, CDR2 SASEGT. V was pared by 0 bases and J by 8 bases, with 9 bases between. There are 13 residues in the CDR3. CDR3 sequence: CASSEARGVTQYF. The CDR3 nucleotides are TGTGCCAGCAGTGAAGCCCGAGGCGTTACGCAGTATTTT.